The 18 T cell receptor beta chains below were found in one sample sequenced in a study of blood T cell repertoires in COVID-19. Generated by immunoSEQ multiplex PCR, the TCRdb table keeps only in-frame clones and is missing some. The sample holds around 260,000 clones; over 75% are singletons and the top ten take about 14%. Sequencing input: peripheral blood. These TCRs come from a human donor in a cohort sampled during active COVID-19.

The genes are TRBV15 and TRBJ2-6; D not resolved. Germline V CDR1 and CDR2: LNHNV, YYDKDF (reference sequence). The V end was cut by 3 bases, the J end by 0 bases, with 15 bases between. This CDR3 is built from 18 residues. The CDR3 region is CATSRHPPVYSGANVLTF. In DNA form, the CDR3 reads TGTGCCACCAGCAGGCATCCCCCGGTTTACTCTGGGGCCAACGTCCTGACTTTC.

The chain links TRBV30 to TRBJ1-2, with 9 bases matching TRBD1. Trimming cost V 2 bases and J 7 bases; bases outside gene matches: 14. The germline gives CDR1 GTSNPN, CDR2 SVGIG (reference sequence). CDR3 length equals 16 residues. The CDR3 coding sequence is TGTGCCTGGAGTTCAGGAACGGGACAGGGCTCTTCTGGCTACACCTTC. Its protein is CAWSSGTGQGSSGYTF.

The chain has TRBV19 and TRBJ2-4; 11 bases fit TRBD1. CDR1 LNHDA and CDR2 SQIVND come from the germline V gene (reference sequence). The CDR3 is 13 amino acids. The V segment lost 6 bases and the J segment 7 bases; nucleotides outside the gene matches: 2. The DNA of the CDR3 is TGTGCCAGTAGGGGGACAGGGGGGAACATTCAGTACTTC. This translates into CASRGTGGNIQYF.

The V call is TRBV7-9, the J call TRBJ2-7; TRBD2 matches 8 bases. Germline CDR1 reads SEHNR; CDR2 reads FQNEAQ (reference sequence). The CDR3 sequence is 15 residues long. With V trimmed by 4 bases and J by 3 bases, 8 bases remained unmatched. CDR3 loop: CASSSTPGLGYEQYF. The CDR3 DNA reads as TGTGCCAGCAGCTCCACGCCGGGACTAGGCTACGAGCAGTACTTC.

The rearrangement links TRBV5-1 to TRBJ1-2, with D unclear. Trimming left V 4 bases short and J 0 bases short, with 7 bases between. Per the germline V gene, CDR1 is SGHRS and CDR2 is YFSETQ. The length of the CDR3 is 13 residues. CDR3 nucleotides: TGCGCCAGCAGCGAGAACCCTAACTATGGCTACACCTTC. Amino acid sequence: CASSENPNYGYTF.

This rearrangement joins TRBV6-5 to TRBJ2-7; 9 bases match TRBD1. The germline gives CDR1 MNHEY, CDR2 SVGAGI. Trimming at V came to 6 bases and at J to 3 bases, leaving 6 bases not matched to a gene. The CDR3 has 14 amino acids. CDR3 coding DNA: TGTGCCAGCAGGCAGGGACAGGGTTACTACGAGCAGTACTTC. It codes for CASRQGQGYYEQYF.

The V gene is TRBV5-1, the J gene TRBJ2-7; D perhaps matches TRBD1 (5 bases). Germline V gene sequence: CDR1 SGHRS, CDR2 YFSETQ. CDR3 length: 15 amino acids. V lost 1 base, J lost 5 bases, and 16 bases lay in between. CDR3 region: CASSLRGRRLDEQYF. CDR3 sequence (DNA): TGCGCCAGCAGCTTGAGGGGTCGACGGTTAGACGAGCAGTACTTC.

CDR3 sequence: CASSLGQTEKLFF. The CDR3 nucleotides are TGTGCCAGCAGCTTAGGACAGACTGAAAAACTGTTTTTT. The rearrangement links TRBV7-2 to TRBJ1-4; D is perhaps TRBD1 (5 bases). This CDR3 contains 13 residues. From germline, CDR1 is SGHTA and CDR2 FQGNSA. Trimming removed 1 base from V and 7 bases from J, with 7 bases in between.

The chain carries TRBV5-1 and TRBJ2-1; TRBD2 matches 7 bases. CDR1 and CDR2 (germline): SGHRS, YFSETQ. The CDR3 spans 12 residues. Trimming cost V 1 base and J 14 bases; bases outside gene matches: 6. CDR3 region: CASSLSGGREFF. In DNA, the CDR3 is TGCGCCAGCAGCTTGTCGGGAGGTCGAGAGTTCTTC.

This clone appeared once. This specimen includes other DNA sequences encoding the same CDR3. The chain is built from TRBV3-1 (or the pseudogene TRBV3-2) and TRBJ1-3; 7 bases align to TRBD1. This CDR3 spans 14 amino acids. V lost 4 bases to trimming and J lost 0 bases; unmatched junction nucleotides: 0. Germline loops: CDR1 LGHDT, CDR2 YNNKEL (reference sequence). CDR3 in amino acids: CASSRQGSGNTIYF. In nucleotides, the CDR3 is TGTGCCAGCAGCCGACAGGGCTCTGGAAACACCATATATTTT.

V gene TRBV7-2 combines with J gene TRBJ2-1, with D possibly TRBD2 on 6 matching bases. Germline CDR1 reads SGHTA; CDR2 reads FQGNSA. V gave up 5 bases and J gave up 6 bases, with 8 bases separating them. This CDR3 region has 12 residues. The CDR3 here is CASSIGSNEQFF. DNA for the CDR3: TGTGCCAGCAGCATCGGGAGCAATGAGCAGTTCTTC.

The J gene is TRBJ2-3, the V gene TRBV11-2; TRBD1 matches at 9 bases. Per germline, CDR1 SGHAT and CDR2 FQNNGV. J gave up 4 bases and V 5 bases, and 4 bases lay outside the gene matches. The CDR3 runs to 14 residues. In DNA form, the CDR3 reads TGTGCCAGCAGCACCCGACAGGGGGCAGATACGCAGTATTTT. This gives the protein CASSTRQGADTQYF.

The chain carries TRBV6-6 and TRBJ1-2; tentative D call: TRBD1 (6 bases). The CDR3 has 13 amino acids. V was trimmed by 4 bases and J by 4 bases, leaving 10 bases between them. The germline V gene has CDR1 MNHNY and CDR2 SVGAGI (reference sequence). Here the CDR3 reads CASSSLDSYGYTF. The CDR3 bases are TGTGCCAGCAGTTCCCTGGACAGCTATGGCTACACCTTC.

The genes are TRBV5-1 and TRBJ2-2; maybe TRBD1 (5 bases). Germline CDR1 and CDR2: SGHRS and YFSETQ. The CDR3 is made up of 15 amino acids. Trimming pared 1 base from V and 3 bases from J, leaving 10 bases between. CDR3 sequence (DNA): TGCGCCAGCAGCTTGTTGCCAGGGTACACCGGGGAGCTGTTTTTT. Its protein is CASSLLPGYTGELFF. The complete variable domain, with remaining parts taken from reference TRBV5-1 and TRBJ2-2, reads KAGVTQTPRYLIKTRGQQVTLSCSPISGHRSVSWYQQTPGQGLQFLFEYFSETQRNKGNFPGRFSGRQFSNSRSEMNVSTLELGDSALYLCASSLLPGYTGELFFGEGSRLTVL.

The rearrangement joins TRBV29-1 to TRBJ2-5, with 9 bases lining up with TRBD1. Germline CDR1 and CDR2: SQVTM and ANQGSEA. After removal of 4 bases from V and 6 bases from J, the junction contained 6 bases not matched to a gene. The CDR3 contains 13 residues. In DNA, the CDR3 is TGCAGCGTTGCATTCACAGGGGGCCAGACCCAGTACTTC. Protein product: CSVAFTGGQTQYF.

The chain has TRBV27 and TRBJ2-3; D is possibly TRBD2 (5 bases). The CDR3 length is 13 residues. Germline V gives CDR1 MNHEY, CDR2 SMNVEV (reference sequence). V lost 7 bases and J 10 bases, leaving 18 bases between the germline ends. The CDR3 loop is CASTVGPGLAQYF. The CDR3 DNA reads TGTGCCAGCACAGTTGGGCCGGGATTGGCGCAGTATTTT.

This chain connects TRBV5-4 to TRBJ2-6, with 10 bases lining up with TRBD2. Germline trimming cut 3 bases from V and 4 bases from J; bases unmatched to any gene: 7. The CDR3 consists of 17 residues. Germline V gives CDR1 SGHNT, CDR2 YYREEE (reference sequence). The CDR3 nucleotides read TGTGCCAGCAGCTCCAGCGGGAGGGCCGCCGGGGCCAACGTCCTGACTTTC. Translating gives CASSSSGRAAGANVLTF.

The gene calls are TRBV7-9 and TRBJ2-7; 7 nucleotides line up with TRBD2. CDR3 size: 14 residues. CDR1 is SEHNR and CDR2 is FQNEAQ in the germline V gene (reference sequence). V was pared by 3 bases and J by 2 bases, with 4 bases of the junction left unmatched. CDR3 nucleotides: TGTGCCAGCAGCTTCGGGACTATCCCCTACGAGCAGTACTTC. It codes for CASSFGTIPYEQYF.